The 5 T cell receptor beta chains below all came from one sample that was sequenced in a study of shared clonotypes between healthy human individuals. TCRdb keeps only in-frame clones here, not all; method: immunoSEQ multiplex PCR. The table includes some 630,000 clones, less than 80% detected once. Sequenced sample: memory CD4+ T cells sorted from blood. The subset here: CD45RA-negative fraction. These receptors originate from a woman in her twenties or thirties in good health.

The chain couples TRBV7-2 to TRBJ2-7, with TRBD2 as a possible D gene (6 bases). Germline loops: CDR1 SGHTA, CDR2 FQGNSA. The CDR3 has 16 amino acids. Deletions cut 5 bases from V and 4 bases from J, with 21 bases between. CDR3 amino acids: CASSTRSGPGAYEQYF. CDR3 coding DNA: TGTGCCAGCAGCACCCGCAGCGGGCCCGGGGCGTACGAGCAGTACTTC.

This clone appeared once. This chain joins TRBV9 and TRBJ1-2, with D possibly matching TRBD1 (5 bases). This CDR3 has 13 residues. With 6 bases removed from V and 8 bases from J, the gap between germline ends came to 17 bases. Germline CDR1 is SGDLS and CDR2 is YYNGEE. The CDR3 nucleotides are TGTGCCAGCACCGCCCAGGGACTGCGAGGCTACACCTTC. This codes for CASTAQGLRGYTF. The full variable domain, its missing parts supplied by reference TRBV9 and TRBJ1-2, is DSGVTQTPKHLITATGQRVTLRCSPRSGDLSVYWYQQSLDQGLQFLIQYYNGEERAKGNILERFSAQQFPDLHSELNLSSLELGDSALYFCASTAQGLRGYTFGSGTRLTVV.

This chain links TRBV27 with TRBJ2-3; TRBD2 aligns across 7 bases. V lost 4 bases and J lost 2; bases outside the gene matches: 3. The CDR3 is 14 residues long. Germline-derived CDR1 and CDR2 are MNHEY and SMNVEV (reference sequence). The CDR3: CASSSSGVTDTQYF. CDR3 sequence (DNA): TGTGCCAGCAGTTCCAGCGGGGTCACAGATACGCAGTATTTT.

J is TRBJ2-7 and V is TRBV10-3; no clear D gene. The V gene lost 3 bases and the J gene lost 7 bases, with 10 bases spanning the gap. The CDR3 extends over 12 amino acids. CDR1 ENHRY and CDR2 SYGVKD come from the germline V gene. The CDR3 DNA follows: TGTGCCATCAGTGACCAATACGGGGAGCAGTACTTC. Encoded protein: CAISDQYGEQYF.

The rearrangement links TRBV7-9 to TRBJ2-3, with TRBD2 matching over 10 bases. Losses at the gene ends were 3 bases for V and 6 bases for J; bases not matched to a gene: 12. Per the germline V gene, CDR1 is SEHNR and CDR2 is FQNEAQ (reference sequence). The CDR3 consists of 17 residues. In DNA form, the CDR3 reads TGTGCCAGCAGCTTCCGAAGAGCGGGAGGGCCTGGGGATACGCAGTATTTT. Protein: CASSFRRAGGPGDTQYF. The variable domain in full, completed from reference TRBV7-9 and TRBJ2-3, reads DTGVSQNPRHKITKRGQNVTFRCDPISEHNRLYWYRQTLGQGPEFLTYFQNEAQLEKSRLLSDRFSAERPKGSFSTLEIQRTEQGDSAMYLCASSFRRAGGPGDTQYFGPGTRLTVL.